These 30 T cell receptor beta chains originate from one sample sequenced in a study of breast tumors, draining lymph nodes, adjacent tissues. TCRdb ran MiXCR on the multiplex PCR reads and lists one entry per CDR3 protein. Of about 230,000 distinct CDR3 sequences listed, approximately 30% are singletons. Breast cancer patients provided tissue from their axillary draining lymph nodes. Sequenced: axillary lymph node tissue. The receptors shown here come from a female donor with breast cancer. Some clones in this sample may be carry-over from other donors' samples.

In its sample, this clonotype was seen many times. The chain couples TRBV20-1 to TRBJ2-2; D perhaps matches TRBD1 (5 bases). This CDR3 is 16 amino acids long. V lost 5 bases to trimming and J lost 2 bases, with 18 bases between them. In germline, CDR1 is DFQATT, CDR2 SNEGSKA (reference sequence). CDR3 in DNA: TGCAGTGCTGAACCCCGACAGAAAACTAACACCGGGGAGCTGTTTTTT. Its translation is CSAEPRQKTNTGELFF.

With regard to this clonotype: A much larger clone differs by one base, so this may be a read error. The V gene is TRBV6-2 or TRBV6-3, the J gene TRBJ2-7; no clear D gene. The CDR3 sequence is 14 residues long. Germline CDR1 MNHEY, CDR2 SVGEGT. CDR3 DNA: TGTGCCAGCAGTTACTCGTCCACACCCTACGAGCGGTACTTC. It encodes CASSYSSTPYERYF.

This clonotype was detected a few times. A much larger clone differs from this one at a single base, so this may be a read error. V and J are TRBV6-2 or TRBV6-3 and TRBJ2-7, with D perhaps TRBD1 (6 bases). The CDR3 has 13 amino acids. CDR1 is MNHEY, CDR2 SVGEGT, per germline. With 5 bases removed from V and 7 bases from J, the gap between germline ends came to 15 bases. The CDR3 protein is CASSHRQVGEQYF. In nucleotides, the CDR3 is TGTGCCAGCAGTCACCGACAGGTCGGAGAGCAGTACTTC.

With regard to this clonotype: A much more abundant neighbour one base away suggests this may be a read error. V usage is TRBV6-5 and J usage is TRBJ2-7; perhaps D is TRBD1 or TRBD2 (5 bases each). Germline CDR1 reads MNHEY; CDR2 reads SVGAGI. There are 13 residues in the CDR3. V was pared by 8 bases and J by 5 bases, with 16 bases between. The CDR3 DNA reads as TGTGCCAGCTGGGGGTCCCTTAATCACGAGCAGTACTTC. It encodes CASWGSLNHEQYF.

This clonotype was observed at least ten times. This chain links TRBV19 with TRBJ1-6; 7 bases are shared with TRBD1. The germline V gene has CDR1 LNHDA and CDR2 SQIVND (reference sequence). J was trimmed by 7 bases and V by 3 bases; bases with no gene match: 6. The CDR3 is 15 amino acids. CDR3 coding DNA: TGTGCCAGTAGTATCTCCACAGGGGAGAATTCACCCCTCCACTTT. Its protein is CASSISTGENSPLHF. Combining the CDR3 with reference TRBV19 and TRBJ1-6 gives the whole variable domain DGGITQSPKYLFRKEGQNVTLSCEQNLNHDAMYWYRQDPGQGLRLIYYSQIVNDFQKGDIAEGYSVSREKKESFPLTVTSAQKNPTAFYLCASSISTGENSPLHFGNGTRLTVT.

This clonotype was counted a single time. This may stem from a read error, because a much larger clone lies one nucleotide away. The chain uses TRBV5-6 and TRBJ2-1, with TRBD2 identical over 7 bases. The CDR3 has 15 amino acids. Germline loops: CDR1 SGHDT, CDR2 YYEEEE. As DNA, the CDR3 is TGTGCCAGCAGCTTGGATCGGACTAGTGACAATGAGCGGTTCTTC. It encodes CASSLDRTSDNERFF.

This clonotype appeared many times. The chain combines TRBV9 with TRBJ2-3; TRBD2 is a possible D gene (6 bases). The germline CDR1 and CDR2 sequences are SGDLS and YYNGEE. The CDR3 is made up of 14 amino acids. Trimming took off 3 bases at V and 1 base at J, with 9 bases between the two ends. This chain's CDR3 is CASSGAGRTDTQYF. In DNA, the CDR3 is TGTGCCAGCAGCGGGGCGGGACGCACAGATACGCAGTATTTT. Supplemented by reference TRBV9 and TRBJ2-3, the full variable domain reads DSGVTQTPKHLITATGQRVTLRCSPRSGDLSVYWYQQSLDQGLQFLIQYYNGEERAKGNILERFSAQQFPDLHSELNLSSLELGDSALYFCASSGAGRTDTQYFGPGTRLTVL.

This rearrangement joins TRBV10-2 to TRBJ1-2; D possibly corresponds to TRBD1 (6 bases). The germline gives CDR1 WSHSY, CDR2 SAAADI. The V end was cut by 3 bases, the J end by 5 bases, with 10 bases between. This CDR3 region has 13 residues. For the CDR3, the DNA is TGCGCCAGCAGTGATCAGGGGACATATGGCTACACCTTC. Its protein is CASSDQGTYGYTF.

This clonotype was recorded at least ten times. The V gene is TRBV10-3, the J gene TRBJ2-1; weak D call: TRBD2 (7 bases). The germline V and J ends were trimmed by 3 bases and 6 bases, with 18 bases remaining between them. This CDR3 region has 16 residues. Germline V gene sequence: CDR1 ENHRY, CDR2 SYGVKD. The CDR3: CAISDGRGTNTNEQFF. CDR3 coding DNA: TGTGCCATCAGTGACGGTAGGGGGACTAATACCAATGAGCAGTTCTTC.

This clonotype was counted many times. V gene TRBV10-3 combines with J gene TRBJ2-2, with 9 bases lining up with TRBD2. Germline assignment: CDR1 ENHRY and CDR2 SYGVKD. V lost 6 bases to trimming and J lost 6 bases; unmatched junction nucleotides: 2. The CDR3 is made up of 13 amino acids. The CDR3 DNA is TGTGCCATCAGGATAGCGGGAGCCGGGGAGCTGTTTTTT. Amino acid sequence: CAIRIAGAGELFF.

The CDR3 protein is CSAHRELNGELFF. CDR3 nucleotides: TGCAGCGCCCACAGGGAGCTTAACGGGGAGCTGTTTTTT. The chain employs TRBV29-1 and TRBJ2-2; perhaps TRBD1 as D (6 bases). The V end lost 7 bases, the J end lost 7 bases, and 16 bases lay between the germline ends. Germline CDR1 and CDR2: SQVTM and ANQGSEA. The CDR3 consists of 13 residues.

CDR3 nucleotide sequence: TGTGCCAGCACCCTTAGCGTGGGCTACACCTTC. It translates to CASTLSVGYTF. The chain is built from TRBV6-5 and TRBJ1-2; D gene unclear. Germline V gives CDR1 MNHEY, CDR2 SVGAGI. The CDR3 contains 11 residues. Trimming shortened V by 7 bases and J by 8 bases, and 11 bases separated the two germline ends.

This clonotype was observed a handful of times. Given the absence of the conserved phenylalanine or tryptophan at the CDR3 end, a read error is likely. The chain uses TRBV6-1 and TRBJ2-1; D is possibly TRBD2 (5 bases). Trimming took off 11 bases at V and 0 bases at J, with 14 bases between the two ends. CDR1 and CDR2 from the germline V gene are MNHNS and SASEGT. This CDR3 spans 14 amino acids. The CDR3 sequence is CAAKDSFSYNEQFL. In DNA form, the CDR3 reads TGTGCCGCTAAGGACTCCTTCTCCTACAATGAGCAGTTCCTC.

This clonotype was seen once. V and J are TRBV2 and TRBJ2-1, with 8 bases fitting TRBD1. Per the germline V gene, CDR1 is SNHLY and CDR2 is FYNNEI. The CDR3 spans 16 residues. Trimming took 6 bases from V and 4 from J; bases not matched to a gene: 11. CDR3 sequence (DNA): TGTGCCAGCAGCCTCGGACAGGGACTGGGATACAATGAGCAGTTCTTC. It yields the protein CASSLGQGLGYNEQFF.

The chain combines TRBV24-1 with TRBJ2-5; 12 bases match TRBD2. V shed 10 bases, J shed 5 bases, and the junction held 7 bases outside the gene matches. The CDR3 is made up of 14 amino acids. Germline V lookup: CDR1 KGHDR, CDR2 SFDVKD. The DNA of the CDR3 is TGTGCCACTGAGACTAGCGGGAGCATTGAGACCCAGTACTTC. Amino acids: CATETSGSIETQYF.

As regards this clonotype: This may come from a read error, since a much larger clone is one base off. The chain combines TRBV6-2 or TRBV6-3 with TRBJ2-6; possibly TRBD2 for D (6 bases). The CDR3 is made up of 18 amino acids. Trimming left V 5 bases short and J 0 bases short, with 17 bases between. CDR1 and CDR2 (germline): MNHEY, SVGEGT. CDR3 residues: CASSPGSSVTSGANVLTF. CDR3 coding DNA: TGTGCCAGCAGTCCCGGGTCTAGCGTCACCTCTGGGGCCAACGTCCTGACTTTC.

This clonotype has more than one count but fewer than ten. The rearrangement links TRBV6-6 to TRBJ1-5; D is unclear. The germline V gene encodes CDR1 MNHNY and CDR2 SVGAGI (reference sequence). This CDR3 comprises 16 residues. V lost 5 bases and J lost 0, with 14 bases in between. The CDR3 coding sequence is TGTGCCAGCAGTCACTTGCGGAAATATAGCAATCAGCCCCAGCATTTT. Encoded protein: CASSHLRKYSNQPQHF.

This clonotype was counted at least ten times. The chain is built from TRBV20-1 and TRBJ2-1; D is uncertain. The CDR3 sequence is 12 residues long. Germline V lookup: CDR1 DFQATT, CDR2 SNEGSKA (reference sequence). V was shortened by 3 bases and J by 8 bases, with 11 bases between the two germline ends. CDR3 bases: TGCAGTGCTAGTAGGGCTAGTCATGAGCAGTTCTTC. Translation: CSASRASHEQFF.

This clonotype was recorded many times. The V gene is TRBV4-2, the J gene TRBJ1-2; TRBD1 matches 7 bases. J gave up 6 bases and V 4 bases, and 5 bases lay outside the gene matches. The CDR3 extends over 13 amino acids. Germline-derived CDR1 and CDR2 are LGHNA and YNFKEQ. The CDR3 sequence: CASSRDREDGYTF. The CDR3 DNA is TGTGCCAGCAGCCGAGACAGGGAGGATGGCTACACCTTC.

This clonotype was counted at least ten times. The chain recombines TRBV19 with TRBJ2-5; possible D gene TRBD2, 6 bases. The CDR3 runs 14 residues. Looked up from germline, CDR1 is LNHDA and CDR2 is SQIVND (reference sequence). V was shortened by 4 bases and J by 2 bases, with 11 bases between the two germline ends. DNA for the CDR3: TGTGCCAGTAGTAGTGGAGGGTTTCAAGAGACCCAGTACTTC. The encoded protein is CASSSGGFQETQYF. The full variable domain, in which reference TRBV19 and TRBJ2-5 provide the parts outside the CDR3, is DGGITQSPKYLFRKEGQNVTLSCEQNLNHDAMYWYRQDPGQGLRLIYYSQIVNDFQKGDIAEGYSVSREKKESFPLTVTSAQKNPTAFYLCASSSGGFQETQYFGPGTRLLVL.

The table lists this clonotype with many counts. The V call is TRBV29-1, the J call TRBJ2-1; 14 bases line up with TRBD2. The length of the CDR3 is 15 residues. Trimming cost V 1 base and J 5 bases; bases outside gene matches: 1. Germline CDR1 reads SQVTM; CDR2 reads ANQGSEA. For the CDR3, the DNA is TGCAGCGTTGAAGCGGGACTAGCGGGAGACAATGAGCAGTTCTTC. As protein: CSVEAGLAGDNEQFF.

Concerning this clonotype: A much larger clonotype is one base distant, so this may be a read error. Here the CDR3 reads CASSFARRVDTQYF. CDR3 bases: TGTGCCAGCAGTTTCGCGCGTAGGGTAGATACGCAGTATTTT. This rearrangement joins TRBV12-3 or TRBV12-4 to TRBJ2-3; D is undetermined. The CDR3 is 14 residues long. The germline V and J ends were trimmed by 3 bases and 5 bases, with 12 bases remaining between them.

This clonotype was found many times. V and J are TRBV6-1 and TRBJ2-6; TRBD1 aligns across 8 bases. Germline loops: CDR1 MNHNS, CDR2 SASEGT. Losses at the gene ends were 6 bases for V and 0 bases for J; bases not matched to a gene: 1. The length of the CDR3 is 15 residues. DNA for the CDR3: TGTGCCAGCAGACAGGGGGGCTCTGGGGCCAACGTCCTGACTTTC. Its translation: CASRQGGSGANVLTF.

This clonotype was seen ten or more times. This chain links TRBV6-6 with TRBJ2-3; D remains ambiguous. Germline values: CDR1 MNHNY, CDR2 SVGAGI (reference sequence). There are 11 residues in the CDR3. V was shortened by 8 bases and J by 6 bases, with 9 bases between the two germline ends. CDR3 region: CASCSYDTQYF. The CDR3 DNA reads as TGTGCCAGCTGTTCGTACGATACGCAGTATTTT.

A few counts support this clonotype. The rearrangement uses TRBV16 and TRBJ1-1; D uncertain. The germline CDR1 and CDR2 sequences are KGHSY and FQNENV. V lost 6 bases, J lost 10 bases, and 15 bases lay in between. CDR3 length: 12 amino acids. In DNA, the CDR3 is TGTGCCAGCAGTTTCTCCGGGCCCGTAGCTTTCTTT. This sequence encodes CASSFSGPVAFF.

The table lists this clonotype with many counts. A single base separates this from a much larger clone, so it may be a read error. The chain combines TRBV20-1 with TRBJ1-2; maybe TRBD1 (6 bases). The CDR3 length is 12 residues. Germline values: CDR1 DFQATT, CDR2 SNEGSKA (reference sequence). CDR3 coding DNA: TGCAGTGCTGAGGACAGTGGTGATGGCTCCACCTTC. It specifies CSAEDSGDGSTF.

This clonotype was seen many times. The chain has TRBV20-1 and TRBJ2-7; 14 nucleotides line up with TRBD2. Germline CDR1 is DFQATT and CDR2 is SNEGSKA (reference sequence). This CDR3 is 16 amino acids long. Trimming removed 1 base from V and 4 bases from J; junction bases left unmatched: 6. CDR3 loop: CSARGPRLAGGYEQYF. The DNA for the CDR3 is TGCAGTGCTAGAGGACCCCGACTAGCGGGAGGGTACGAGCAGTACTTC.

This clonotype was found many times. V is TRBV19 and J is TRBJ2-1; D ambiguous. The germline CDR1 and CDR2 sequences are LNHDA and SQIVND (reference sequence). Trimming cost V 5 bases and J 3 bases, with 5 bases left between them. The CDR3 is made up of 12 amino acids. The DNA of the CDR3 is TGTGCCAGTAGTGGGAACTACAATGAGCAGTTCTTC. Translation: CASSGNYNEQFF. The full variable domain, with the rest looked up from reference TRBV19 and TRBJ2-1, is DGGITQSPKYLFRKEGQNVTLSCEQNLNHDAMYWYRQDPGQGLRLIYYSQIVNDFQKGDIAEGYSVSREKKESFPLTVTSAQKNPTAFYLCASSGNYNEQFFGPGTRLTVL.

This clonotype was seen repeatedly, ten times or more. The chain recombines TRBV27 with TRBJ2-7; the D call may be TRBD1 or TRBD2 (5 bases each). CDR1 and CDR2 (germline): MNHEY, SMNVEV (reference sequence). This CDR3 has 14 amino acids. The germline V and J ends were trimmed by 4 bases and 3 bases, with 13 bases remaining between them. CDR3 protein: CASSSRGGYYEQYF. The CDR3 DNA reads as TGTGCCAGCAGTTCGAGGGGTGGGTACTACGAGCAGTACTTC.

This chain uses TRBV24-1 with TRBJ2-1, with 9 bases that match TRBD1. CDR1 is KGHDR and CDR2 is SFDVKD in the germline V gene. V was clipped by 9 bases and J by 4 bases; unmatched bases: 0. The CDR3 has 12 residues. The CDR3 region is CATGTGYNEQFF. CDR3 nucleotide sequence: TGTGCCACCGGGACAGGGTACAATGAGCAGTTCTTC.